Sequencing of this TCR beta chain was carried out in a study of T cells in Graves' hyperthyroidism and ophthalmopathy. V lost 1 base, J lost 9 bases, and 6 bases stayed unmatched. There are 13 residues in the CDR3. CDR1 and CDR2 from the germline V gene are DFQATT and SNEGSKA (reference sequence). It was RNA transcripts that yielded the amplified TCR beta CDR3 regions. HTBI primers drove first-round RT-PCR of the TCR CDR3. TCRdb re-derived calls from the multiplex PCR reads in MiXCR, one entry per CDR3 protein. The table shows hundreds of thousands of distinct CDR3 sequences, with 13% to 15% occurring only once. Diagnosis relied on clinical symptoms, serum thyroxine and TRAb, thyroid ultrasound and orbital computed tomography. The authors obtained PBMCs from roughly 10 ml of fresh peripheral blood.

This clonotype was obtained from an older woman with Graves' ophthalmopathy. Sequences were obtained from blood. The rearrangement links TRBV20-1 to TRBJ2-1; TRBD2 aligns across 7 bases. DNA for the CDR3: TGCAGTGCTAGAGGTAGTCCGGGAGGTGAGCAGTTCTTC. This codes for CSARGSPGGEQFF.